The present TCR beta chain was sequenced within a study of cytomegalovirus exposure and HLA in healthy donors. In germline, CDR1 is SGDLS, CDR2 YYNGEE. This CDR3 has 13 amino acids. The germline V and J ends were trimmed by 2 bases and 6 bases, with 11 bases remaining between them. Points on this clone: What it binds is not known.

Study conclusions and caveats: HLA restriction was apparent for most CMV-associated TCR beta chains in a later analysis.

Primers included in the PCR were 60 Vbeta and 13 Jbeta primers. Data came from immunoSEQ multiplex PCR; TCRdb stores just in-frame clones and leaves some out. The table includes 150,000 to 200,000 clones, about three quarters detected once. The chain recombines TRBV9 with TRBJ1-2, with D perhaps matching TRBD1 (5 bases). The sequence derives from a woman aged 40-49 years in good health and CMV-seropositive. The sequenced material came from PBMCs. In nucleotides, the CDR3 is TGTGCCAGCAGCGTCGGGGGAAGCGATGGCTACACCTTC. Its translation is CASSVGGSDGYTF.